The entry below describes one T cell receptor beta chain. CDR3 length: 16 amino acids. V was trimmed by 3 bases and J by 0 bases, leaving 13 bases between them. Germline values: CDR1 LGHNA, CDR2 YSLEER. Original processing notes: The authors estimated nucleated cell counts from reference gene primer amplification. Produced via immunoSEQ multiplex PCR; TCRdb's table is partial and in-frame only. V and J calls plus clone size are reproduced from that table; the DNA served to infer D and trimming. The sample shows some 66,000 clones, about 78% of them seen only once. This specimen belongs to a study of blood T cell repertoires in COVID-19. The wider study: Sample material is recorded as cDNA or gDNA derived from T cells, B-cell-depleted T cells, or PBMCs.

The TCR originated in a woman older than 75 with acute or convalescent COVID-19. The sequenced material came from peripheral blood. V and J are TRBV4-3 and TRBJ2-3, with D maybe TRBD2 (7 bases). CDR3 in DNA: TGCGCCAGCAGCCAGAGGGGGGGGTCTAGCACAGATACGCAGTATTTT. Its translation: CASSQRGGSSTDTQYF.